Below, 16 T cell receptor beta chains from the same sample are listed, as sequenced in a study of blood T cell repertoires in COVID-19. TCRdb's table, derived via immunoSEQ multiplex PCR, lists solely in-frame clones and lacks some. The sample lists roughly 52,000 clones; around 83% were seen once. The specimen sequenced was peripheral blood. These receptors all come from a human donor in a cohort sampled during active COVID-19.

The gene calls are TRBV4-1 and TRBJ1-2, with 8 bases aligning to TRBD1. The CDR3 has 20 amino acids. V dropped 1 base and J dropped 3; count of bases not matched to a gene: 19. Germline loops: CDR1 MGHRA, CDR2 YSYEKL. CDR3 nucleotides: TGCGCCAGCAGCCAAGGTATTAACAGGGGGACGCGTGGTTCTTACTATGGCTACACCTTC. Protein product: CASSQGINRGTRGSYYGYTF.

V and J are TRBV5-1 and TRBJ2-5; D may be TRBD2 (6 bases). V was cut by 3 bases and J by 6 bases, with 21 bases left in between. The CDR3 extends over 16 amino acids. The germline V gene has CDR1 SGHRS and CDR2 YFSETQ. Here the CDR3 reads CASSWDFIGSNQTQYF. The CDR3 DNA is TGCGCCAGCAGCTGGGACTTTATCGGATCCAATCAGACCCAGTACTTC.

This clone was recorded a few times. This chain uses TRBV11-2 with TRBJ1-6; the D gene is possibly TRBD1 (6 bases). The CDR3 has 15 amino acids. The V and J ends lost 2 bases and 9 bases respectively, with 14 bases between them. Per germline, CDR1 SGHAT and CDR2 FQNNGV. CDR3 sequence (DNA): TGTGCCAGCAGCTTACGTGGCAGGGGTTTTTCACCCCTCCACTTT. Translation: CASSLRGRGFSPLHF.

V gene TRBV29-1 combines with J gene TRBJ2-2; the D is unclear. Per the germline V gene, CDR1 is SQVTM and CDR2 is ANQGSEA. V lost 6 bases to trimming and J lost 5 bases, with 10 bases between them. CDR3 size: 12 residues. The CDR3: CSVNSGTGELFF. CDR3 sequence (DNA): TGCAGCGTCAACAGTGGAACCGGGGAGCTGTTTTTT.

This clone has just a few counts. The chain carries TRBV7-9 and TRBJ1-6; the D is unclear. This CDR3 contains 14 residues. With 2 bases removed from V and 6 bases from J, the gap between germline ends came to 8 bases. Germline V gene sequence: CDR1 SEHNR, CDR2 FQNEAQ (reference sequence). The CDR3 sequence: CASSLRGTNSPLHF. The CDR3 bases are TGTGCCAGCAGCTTAAGAGGAACTAATTCACCCCTCCACTTT. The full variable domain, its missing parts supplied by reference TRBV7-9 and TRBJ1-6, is DTGVSQNPRHKITKRGQNVTFRCDPISEHNRLYWYRQTLGQGPEFLTYFQNEAQLEKSRLLSDRFSAERPKGSFSTLEIQRTEQGDSAMYLCASSLRGTNSPLHFGNGTRLTVT.

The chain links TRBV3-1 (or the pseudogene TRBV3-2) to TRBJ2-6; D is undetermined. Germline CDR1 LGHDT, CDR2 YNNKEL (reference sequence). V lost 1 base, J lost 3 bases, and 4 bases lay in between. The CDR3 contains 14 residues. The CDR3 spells CASSQVNGANVLTF. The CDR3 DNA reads TGTGCCAGCAGCCAAGTAAATGGGGCCAACGTCCTGACTTTC.

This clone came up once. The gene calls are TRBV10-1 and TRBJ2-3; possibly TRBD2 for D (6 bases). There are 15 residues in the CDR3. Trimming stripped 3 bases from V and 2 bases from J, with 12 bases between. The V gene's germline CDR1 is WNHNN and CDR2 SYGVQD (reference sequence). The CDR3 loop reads CASSDRRGFTDTQYF. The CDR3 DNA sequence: TGCGCCAGCAGTGACCGGCGGGGCTTCACAGATACGCAGTATTTT.

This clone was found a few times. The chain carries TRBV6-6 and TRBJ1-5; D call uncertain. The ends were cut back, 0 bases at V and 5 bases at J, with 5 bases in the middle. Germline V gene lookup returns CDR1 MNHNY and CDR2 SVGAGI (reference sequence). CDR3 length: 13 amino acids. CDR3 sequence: CASSYSSHQPQHF. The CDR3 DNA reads TGTGCCAGCAGTTACTCGTCTCATCAGCCCCAGCATTTT.

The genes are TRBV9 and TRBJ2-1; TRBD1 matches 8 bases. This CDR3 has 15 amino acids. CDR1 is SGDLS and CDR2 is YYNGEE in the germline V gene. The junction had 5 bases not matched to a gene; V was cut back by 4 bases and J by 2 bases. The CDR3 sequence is CASSQGQGPYNEQFF. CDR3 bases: TGTGCCAGCAGCCAAGGACAGGGTCCCTACAATGAGCAGTTCTTC.

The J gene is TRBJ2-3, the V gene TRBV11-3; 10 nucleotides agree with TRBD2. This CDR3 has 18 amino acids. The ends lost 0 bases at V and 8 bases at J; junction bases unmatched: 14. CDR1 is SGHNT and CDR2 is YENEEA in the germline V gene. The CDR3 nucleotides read TGTGCCAGCAGCTTAGAGCGTAGCGGGGGGCTGCCGGGCGCTACGCAGTATTTT. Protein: CASSLERSGGLPGATQYF.

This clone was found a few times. CDR3 in DNA: TGCGCCAGCGCAGCGGGGGGACCAGATACGCAGTATTTT. Translating gives CASAAGGPDTQYF. The V and J genes are TRBV5-1 and TRBJ2-3; 9 bases line up with TRBD2. Germline trimming cut 7 bases from V and 4 bases from J; bases unmatched to any gene: 4. This CDR3 spans 13 amino acids. Germline CDR1 SGHRS, CDR2 YFSETQ.

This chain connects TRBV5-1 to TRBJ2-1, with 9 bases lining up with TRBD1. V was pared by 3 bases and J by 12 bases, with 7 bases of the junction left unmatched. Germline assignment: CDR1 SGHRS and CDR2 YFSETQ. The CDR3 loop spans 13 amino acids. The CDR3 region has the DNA TGCGCCAGCAGCTCGGACAGGGGACTGGTGCAGTTCTTC. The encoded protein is CASSSDRGLVQFF.

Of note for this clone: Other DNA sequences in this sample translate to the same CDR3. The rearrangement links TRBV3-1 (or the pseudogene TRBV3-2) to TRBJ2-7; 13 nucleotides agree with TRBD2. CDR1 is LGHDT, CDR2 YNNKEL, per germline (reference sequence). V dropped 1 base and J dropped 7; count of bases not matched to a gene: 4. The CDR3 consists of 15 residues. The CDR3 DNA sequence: TGTGCCAGCAGCCAAGTAACTAGCGGGGGGGGTGAGCAGTACTTC. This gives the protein CASSQVTSGGGEQYF.

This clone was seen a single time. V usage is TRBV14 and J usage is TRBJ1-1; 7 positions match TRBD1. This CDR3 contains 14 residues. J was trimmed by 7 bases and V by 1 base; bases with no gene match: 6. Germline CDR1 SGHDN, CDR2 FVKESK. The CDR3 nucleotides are TGTGCCAGCAGCCAAGTAGGGGGCTACAGTGAAGCTTTCTTT. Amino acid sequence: CASSQVGGYSEAFF. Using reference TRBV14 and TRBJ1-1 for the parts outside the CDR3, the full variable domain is EAGVTQFPSHSVIEKGQTVTLRCDPISGHDNLYWYRRVMGKEIKFLLHFVKESKQDESGMPNNRFLAERTGGTYSTLKVQPAELEDSGVYFCASSQVGGYSEAFFGQGTRLTVV.

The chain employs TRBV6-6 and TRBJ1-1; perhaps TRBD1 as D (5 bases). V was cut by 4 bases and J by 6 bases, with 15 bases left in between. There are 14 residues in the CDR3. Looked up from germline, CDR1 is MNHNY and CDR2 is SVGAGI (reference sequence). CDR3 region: CASSFRAGWSEAFF. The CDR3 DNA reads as TGTGCCAGCAGTTTCCGGGCAGGGTGGTCTGAAGCTTTCTTT.

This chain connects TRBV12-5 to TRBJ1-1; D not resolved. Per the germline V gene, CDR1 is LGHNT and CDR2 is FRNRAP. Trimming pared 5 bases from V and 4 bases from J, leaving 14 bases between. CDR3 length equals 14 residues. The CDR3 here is CASGLIDMGTEAFF. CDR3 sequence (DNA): TGTGCTAGTGGTCTTATCGACATGGGCACTGAAGCTTTCTTT.